What follows is one T cell receptor beta chain and its context. This sample is part of a study of T cell repertoires in ileal Crohn's disease. Produced via immunoSEQ multiplex PCR; TCRdb's table is partial and in-frame only. The repertoire includes roughly 8,200 clones, roughly 80% of them detected once, and under 9% sits in the top ten. CDR3 length equals 14 residues. V shed 5 bases and J shed 1 base, with 11 bases lying between them. The germline gives CDR1 LNHDA, CDR2 SQIVND (reference sequence). The sample was ileal tissue. The receptor was derived from an adult with Crohn's disease. The rearrangement uses TRBV19 and TRBJ1-2; D is unresolved. DNA for the CDR3: TGTGCCAGTAGTTCGCGGATTGTTAACTATGGCTACACCTTC. This sequence encodes CASSSRIVNYGYTF.